The entry below gives a single T cell receptor beta chain sequence along with its context. This CDR3 contains 16 residues. The junction had 4 bases not matched to a gene; V was cut back by 5 bases and J by 0 bases. In germline, CDR1 is MDHEN, CDR2 SYDVKM. Method: immunoSEQ multiplex PCR; TCRdb's copy keeps in-frame clones and lacks some. The profile shows 80,000 to 100,000 clones, around nine tenths of them singletons. The data originate from a study of T cell changes during pregnancy in multiple sclerosis. The chain combines TRBV28 with TRBJ2-6, with 7 bases aligning to TRBD2. The sequenced sample was peripheral blood, obtained in the second trimester of pregnancy. This TCR derives from a female donor in good health, enrolled as a control in a pregnancy study. The CDR3 sequence: CASSPGGLSGANVLTF. In DNA form, the CDR3 reads TGTGCCAGCAGTCCGGGGGGACTCTCTGGGGCCAACGTCCTGACTTTC.